This is a list of T cell receptor beta chains from one sample in a study of chemoradiotherapy in HPV16-positive cancers. Clones were read by immunoSEQ multiplex PCR, and TCRdb kept only the in-frame ones, dropping some. This sample has around 950 clones, with around 84% found just once. This specimen was tumor tissue, taken from a patient who underwent chemoradiotherapy. All receptors derive from a human donor with HPV-associated anogenital cancer. CDR3s leave out the opening cysteine and the closing phenylalanine or tryptophan. D genes are given only for firm matches.

TRBV30	TRBJ1-1	12	-	AWSVRVLNTEAF
TRBV7-2	TRBJ2-1	12	TRBD2	ASSPGGPIHEQF
TRBV30	TRBJ2-7	11	TRBD1	AMRDREAYEQY
TRBV5-1	TRBJ1-1	12	-	ASSDGTVTTEAF
TRBV5-1	TRBJ1-2	9	TRBD1	ASTGGYGYT
TRBV14	TRBJ1-2	10	TRBD1	ASSHDRVFLT
TRBV30	TRBJ2-2	11	-	AWSAVGTGELF
TRBV7-9	TRBJ1-4	11	-	ASSLGSGSKLF
TRBV7-2	TRBJ2-5	11	-	ASSPRSVSSSY
TRBV4-1	TRBJ2-5	15	TRBD2	ASSQAWLAGGWETQY